This TCR beta chain was identified in a study of HIV-infected patients and healthy controls. cDNA was made from about 500 ng RNA using alpha and beta constant primers. Each of the alpha and beta chains got its own library through chain-specific third strand synthesis with indices. MiXCR, applied by TCRdb to the 5' RACE reads, yields one record per CDR3 protein. The table includes some 9,300 distinct CDR3 sequences, approximately 6% detected once. Roughly three months, about 14 weeks, into antiretroviral therapy, follow-up blood was collected. No cell fractionation was done, so the repertoire covers all unsorted peripheral blood T cells. This clonotype came up many times. Germline assignment: CDR1 KGHDR and CDR2 SFDVKD. The CDR3 covers 13 residues. After removal of 6 bases from V and 7 bases from J, the junction contained 5 bases not matched to a gene.

The chain has TRBV24-1 and TRBJ1-5; 7 bases line up with TRBD1. This sample comprised blood, obtained during antiretroviral therapy. The receptor comes from an adult with HIV infection. The donor label of this sample is uncertain. This chain's CDR3 is CATSKGAGQPQHF. DNA for the CDR3: TGTGCCACCAGTAAGGGGGCAGGGCAGCCCCAGCATTTT.